This TCR beta chain comes out of a study of blood T cell repertoires in COVID-19. Method: immunoSEQ multiplex PCR; TCRdb's copy keeps in-frame clones and lacks some. The sample lists roughly 250,000 clones, more than 85% occurring once. Trimming cost V 3 bases and J 3 bases, with 9 bases left between them. The CDR3 sequence is 13 residues long. The gene calls are TRBV12-3 or TRBV12-4 and TRBJ2-7, with TRBD1 as a possible D gene (6 bases). The sequence derives from a person aged 18 to 30 with COVID-19, enrolled during active disease. The source material was peripheral blood. CDR3 sequence (DNA): TGTGCCAGCAGTTTTCAGGGGTTCTACGAGCAGTACTTC. This sequence encodes CASSFQGFYEQYF.